The 18 T cell receptor beta chains below come from one sample, sequenced in a study of T cell repertoires in cytomegalovirus infection. No cognate antigen is known for these TCRs. In TCRdb, the reads were re-called with MiXCR into one record per CDR3 protein. The sample has about 350,000 distinct CDR3 sequences; about 35% are singletons. The specimen comprised cultured PBMCs, sampled from culture after CMV antigen stimulation. These receptors were taken from a human donor in good health (CMV status not recorded). Some clones in this sample may be carry-over from other donors' samples.

This chain connects TRBV12-5 to TRBJ2-5; D assignment may be TRBD1 or TRBD2 (5 bases each). V was cut by 3 bases and J by 3 bases, with 11 bases left in between. Germline V gene lookup returns CDR1 LGHNT and CDR2 FRNRAP. The CDR3 contains 14 residues. The CDR3 reads CASGFGGDEETQYF. CDR3 in DNA: TGTGCTAGTGGTTTTGGGGGAGACGAAGAGACCCAGTACTTC.

This clonotype was detected only once. The chain is built from TRBV20-1 and TRBJ2-1; no clear D. Germline-derived CDR1 and CDR2 are DFQATT and SNEGSKA (reference sequence). The CDR3 has 16 amino acids. Deletions cut 2 bases from V and 0 bases from J, with 14 bases between. CDR3 coding DNA: TGCAGTGCTAGATTCCCCGGCAGAAGCTCCTACAATGAGCAGTTCTTC. Translated: CSARFPGRSSYNEQFF.

V and J are TRBV6-6 and TRBJ2-7; 9 bases match TRBD2. The CDR3 is made up of 12 amino acids. CDR1 and CDR2 from the germline V gene are MNHNY and SVGAGI (reference sequence). With V trimmed by 3 bases and J by 6 bases, 0 bases remained unmatched. CDR3 protein: CASSYSGSEQYV. The DNA for the CDR3 is TGTGCCAGCAGTTATAGCGGGAGCGAGCAGTACGTC.

The rearrangement uses TRBV7-8 and TRBJ2-3, with D hard to call. The CDR3 consists of 10 residues. Germline values: CDR1 SGHVS, CDR2 FQNEAQ. Between the trimmed V and J ends, which lost 9 bases and 3 bases, there was a span of 4 bases. The CDR3 reads CARSTDTQYF. The CDR3 nucleotides are TGTGCCAGAAGTACAGATACGCAGTATTTT.

Many counts were recorded for this clonotype. The chain links TRBV6-2 or TRBV6-3 to TRBJ2-2; the D is unclear. Trimming pared 0 bases from V and 10 bases from J, leaving 12 bases between. CDR1 is MNHEY, CDR2 SVGEGT, per germline. The CDR3 has 14 residues. The CDR3 protein is CASSYSSDPTELFF. DNA for the CDR3: TGTGCCAGCAGTTACTCGTCAGACCCCACGGAGCTGTTTTTT.

V and J are TRBV12-5 and TRBJ1-4; tentatively, D is TRBD1 (5 bases). The CDR3 length is 15 residues. CDR1 and CDR2 from the germline V gene are LGHNT and FRNRAP. Trimming stripped 5 bases from V and 14 bases from J, with 24 bases between. The CDR3 nucleotides read TGTGCTAGTGGTACACCGGGACGAAGAAATGAAGGGCTGTTTTTT. Its translation is CASGTPGRRNEGLFF.

J is TRBJ2-3 and V is TRBV27, with TRBD1 matching 7 bases. V lost 6 bases, J lost 0 bases, and 3 bases stayed unmatched. The CDR3 spans 14 residues. The germline CDR1 and CDR2 sequences are MNHEY and SMNVEV (reference sequence). The CDR3 nucleotides read TGTGCCAGCAGCGACAGGGTTAGCACAGATACGCAGTATTTT. Translated: CASSDRVSTDTQYF.

The CDR3 loop reads CASRGAGITDTQYF. The CDR3, as DNA: TGTGCCAGCAGGGGAGCGGGAATAACAGATACGCAGTATTTT. The chain has TRBV2 and TRBJ2-3; 7 nucleotides agree with TRBD2. From germline, CDR1 is SNHLY and CDR2 FYNNEI. The CDR3 covers 14 residues. Unmatched junction bases numbered 6, after V lost 6 bases and J lost 3 bases.

In this sample, this clonotype turned up a few times. Here the CDR3 DNA reads TGTGCCAGCAGCTCCACAGGGACCGGGGCCAACGTCCTGACTTTC. It yields the protein CASSSTGTGANVLTF. The genes are TRBV7-2 and TRBJ2-6; D is perhaps TRBD1 (6 bases). CDR3 size: 15 residues. CDR1 and CDR2 (germline): SGHTA, FQGNSA. V lost 4 bases, J lost 4 bases, and 11 bases lay in between. The complete variable domain, with remaining parts taken from reference TRBV7-2 and TRBJ2-6, reads GAGVSQSPSNKVTEKGKDVELRCDPISGHTALYWYRQSLGQGLEFLIYFQGNSAPDKSGLPSDRFSAERTGGSVSTLTIQRTQQEDSAVYLCASSSTGTGANVLTFGAGSRLTVL.

This rearrangement joins TRBV6-5 to TRBJ1-2; D may be TRBD1 (6 bases). This CDR3 has 14 residues. Germline V gene lookup returns CDR1 MNHEY and CDR2 SVGAGI. V was clipped by 6 bases and J by 2 bases, with 13 bases between them. CDR3 sequence (DNA): TGTGCCAGCAGATCGCAGGGGAAGAACTATGGCTACACCTTC. It encodes CASRSQGKNYGYTF.

This clonotype was counted many times. V gene TRBV7-2 combines with J gene TRBJ2-3, with D uncertain. The germline CDR1 and CDR2 sequences are SGHTA and FQGNSA. This CDR3 is built from 15 residues. V shed 1 base and J shed 4 bases, with 12 bases lying between them. CDR3 sequence: CASSLEQQPSDTQYF. The DNA for the CDR3 is TGTGCCAGCAGCTTAGAACAGCAACCGTCAGATACGCAGTATTTT.

The chain has TRBV6-2 or TRBV6-3 and TRBJ1-5; D not certain. The CDR3 has 12 residues. Trimming pared 6 bases from V and 6 bases from J, leaving 9 bases between. Germline V lookup: CDR1 MNHEY, CDR2 SVGEGT. The DNA of the CDR3 is TGTGCCAGCAGCCTTTCGATTCAGCCCCAGCATTTT. It specifies CASSLSIQPQHF.

This rearrangement joins TRBV20-1 to TRBJ1-1; 8 positions agree with TRBD1. The CDR3 consists of 16 residues. The trim removed 0 bases at V and 4 bases at J, leaving 10 bases unmatched. The germline V gene encodes CDR1 DFQATT and CDR2 SNEGSKA (reference sequence). The CDR3 DNA reads TGCAGTGCTAGAGACAGCCAGGGGGCGGTGGGCACTGAAGCTTTCTTT. As protein: CSARDSQGAVGTEAFF.

In the case of this clonotype: This may be a read error, as it is one base from a much larger clone. The chain uses TRBV7-2 and TRBJ2-3; D not certain. The CDR3 has 15 residues. Germline loops: CDR1 SGHTA, CDR2 FQGNSA. V was shortened by 1 base and J by 3 bases, with 11 bases between the two germline ends. The CDR3 region is CASSLDRFRTDTQYF. For the CDR3, the DNA is TGTGCCAGCAGCTTAGACCGGTTTCGGACAGATACGCAGTATTTT.

This clonotype has more than one count but fewer than ten. V and J are TRBV5-4 and TRBJ2-5; D gene unclear. Germline loops: CDR1 SGHNT, CDR2 YYREEE (reference sequence). The V gene lost 0 bases and the J gene lost 3 bases, with 12 bases spanning the gap. CDR3 length: 15 residues. The CDR3 nucleotides are TGTGCCAGCAGCTTGGATCATGGATCAGAAGAGACCCAGTACTTC. Protein product: CASSLDHGSEETQYF.

This clonotype has more than one count but fewer than ten. The chain has TRBV2 and TRBJ2-5; D gene ambiguous. This CDR3 is 13 amino acids long. Germline V gene data show CDR1 as SNHLY and CDR2 as FYNNEI. Trimming took off 4 bases at V and 1 base at J, with 7 bases between the two ends. CDR3 protein: CASSAAIQETQYF. As DNA, the CDR3 is TGTGCCAGCAGTGCGGCTATCCAAGAGACCCAGTACTTC. Variable domain in full (rest from reference TRBV2 and TRBJ2-5): EPEVTQTPSHQVTQMGQEVILRCVPISNHLYFYWYRQILGQKVEFLVSFYNNEISEKSEIFDDQFSVERPDGSNFTLKIRSTKLEDSAMYFCASSAAIQETQYFGPGTRLLVL.

The chain combines TRBV4-2 with TRBJ2-5; TRBD2 is a possible D gene (6 bases). V was shortened by 4 bases and J by 2 bases, with 14 bases between the two germline ends. This CDR3 region has 15 residues. Germline loops: CDR1 LGHNA, CDR2 YNFKEQ. The CDR3 DNA follows: TGTGCCAGCAGCCTGTTCTACGGGAGTCAAGAGACCCAGTACTTC. This encodes CASSLFYGSQETQYF.

This clonotype was seen many times. The rearrangement links TRBV7-2 to TRBJ2-3; 7 nucleotides agree with TRBD2. Trimming cost V 5 bases and J 0 bases; bases outside gene matches: 8. Germline V gene sequence: CDR1 SGHTA, CDR2 FQGNSA. This CDR3 is 16 amino acids long. CDR3 protein: CASSLRLAGSTDTQYF. The DNA for the CDR3 is TGTGCCAGCAGCCTGAGACTAGCTGGAAGCACAGATACGCAGTATTTT.